Below are 8 T cell receptor beta chains sequenced from a single sample in a study of cytomegalovirus exposure and HLA in healthy donors. Primers for the PCR totalled 60 Vbeta and 13 Jbeta. Profiling relied on immunoSEQ multiplex PCR, and the TCRdb table lists in-frame clones only, not all of them. This table has around 150,000 clones, about 77% appearing once. The material sequenced was PBMCs. The receptors here all came from a man younger than 35 in good health and CMV-seropositive.

The chain links TRBV2 to TRBJ2-3; no definite D call. The CDR3 runs to 14 residues. Germline loops: CDR1 SNHLY, CDR2 FYNNEI. Trimming removed 6 bases at V and 0 bases at J, with 10 bases between. CDR3 residues: CASSSSLSTDTQYF. The CDR3 nucleotides are TGTGCCAGCAGCTCTAGTCTCAGCACAGATACGCAGTATTTT.

This clone occurred once. The chain carries TRBV19 and TRBJ1-1; D is uncertain. Trimming shortened V by 5 bases and J by 1 base, and 5 bases separated the two germline ends. The CDR3 is 12 residues long. Germline V lookup: CDR1 LNHDA, CDR2 SQIVND (reference sequence). CDR3 coding DNA: TGTGCCAGTAGTCTCTGGAACACTGAAGCTTTCTTT. It is translated as CASSLWNTEAFF.

This clone was counted only a few times. The chain recombines TRBV7-9 with TRBJ1-4, with D unclear. The CDR3 is 18 amino acids. Trimming left V 2 bases short and J 5 bases short, with 21 bases between. Germline V CDR1 and CDR2: SEHNR, FQNEAQ (reference sequence). The CDR3, as DNA: TGTGCCAGCAGCTTAACGGCGTACTCACAAGCGGTAAATGAAAAACTGTTTTTT. Translating gives CASSLTAYSQAVNEKLFF.

V gene TRBV5-4 combines with J gene TRBJ2-1; no clear D. The CDR3 totals 15 residues. The germline CDR1 and CDR2 sequences are SGHNT and YYREEE (reference sequence). The ends were cut back, 0 bases at V and 2 bases at J, with 9 bases in the middle. The CDR3 here is CASSLDLAAYNEQFF. The CDR3 DNA follows: TGTGCCAGCAGCTTGGATCTCGCGGCCTACAATGAGCAGTTCTTC.

The chain links TRBV5-4 to TRBJ1-6, with unresolved D. The germline V gene encodes CDR1 SGHNT and CDR2 YYREEE (reference sequence). V shed 1 base and J shed 7 bases, with 9 bases lying between them. This CDR3 has 14 amino acids. In DNA form, the CDR3 reads TGTGCCAGCAGCTTGAGTGAGAGGAATTCACCCCTCCACTTT. Amino acid sequence: CASSLSERNSPLHF.

The V call is TRBV6-1, the J call TRBJ1-1, with D possibly TRBD1 on 6 matching bases. CDR3 size: 15 residues. Germline assignment: CDR1 MNHNS and CDR2 SASEGT. Trimming took off 2 bases at V and 1 base at J, with 11 bases between the two ends. The CDR3 DNA follows: TGTGCCAGCAGTGAATCCGTACAGGGGAACACTGAAGCTTTCTTT. Translation: CASSESVQGNTEAFF.

The chain is built from TRBV11-2 and TRBJ1-6; 7 bases line up with TRBD1. The CDR3 is 14 residues long. The germline CDR1 and CDR2 sequences are SGHAT and FQNNGV. The V gene end was trimmed by 4 bases and the J gene end by 9 bases; junction bases not matched to a gene: 6. CDR3: CASSYGTESSPLHF. CDR3 nucleotides: TGTGCCAGCAGCTACGGGACAGAAAGTTCACCCCTCCACTTT.

This chain joins TRBV7-3 and TRBJ2-7, with 8 positions matching TRBD1. Germline CDR1 reads SGHTA; CDR2 reads FQGTGA. The trim removed 3 bases at V and 6 bases at J, leaving 7 bases unmatched. This CDR3 has 14 amino acids. The CDR3 DNA follows: TGTGCCAGCAGCTTGGGGACAGGTGGTGGCGAGCAGTACTTC. Its protein is CASSLGTGGGEQYF.